This T cell receptor (beta chain) appears in the sequencing data of a study of OX40 agonist ivuxolimab in advanced cancers. As for this clone: An end of the junction differs from the germline gene, which may be a read error.

CDR1 SGHDT and CDR2 YYEEEE come from the germline V gene. The CDR3 is 14 residues long. Profiled with immunoSEQ multiplex PCR; TCRdb holds only in-frame clones, not every one. This sample has around 65,000 clones, with around 91% found just once. The sequenced sample was CD4+ or CD8+ T cells sorted from blood, obtained in a trial of the OX40 agonist ivuxolimab. This TCR was recovered from an adult with an advanced solid tumor such as melanoma, head and neck, liver or kidney cancer. The chain couples TRBV5-6 to TRBJ2-7; weak D call: TRBD2 (6 bases). In nucleotides, the CDR3 is TGTGCCAGCAGCTTGGGCGGGATTCCCTACGGGCAGTACTTC. Protein product: CASSLGGIPYGQYF.